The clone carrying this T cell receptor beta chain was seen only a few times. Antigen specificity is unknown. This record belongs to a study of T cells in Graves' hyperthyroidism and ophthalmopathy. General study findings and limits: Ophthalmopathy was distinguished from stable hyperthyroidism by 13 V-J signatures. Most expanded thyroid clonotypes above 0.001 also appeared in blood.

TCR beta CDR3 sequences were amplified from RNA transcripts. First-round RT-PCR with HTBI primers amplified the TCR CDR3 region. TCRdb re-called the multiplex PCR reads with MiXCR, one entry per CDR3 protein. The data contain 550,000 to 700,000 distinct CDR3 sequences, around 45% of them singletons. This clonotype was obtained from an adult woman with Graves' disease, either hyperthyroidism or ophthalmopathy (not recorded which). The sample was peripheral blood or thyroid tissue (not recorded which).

This chain's CDR3 is CASSQPRRSGNTIYF. CDR3 sequence (DNA): TGCGCCAGCAGCCAACCCCGACGAAGTGGAAACACCATATATTTT. This chain uses TRBV4-1 with TRBJ1-3; no firm D call. Deletions cut 2 bases from V and 3 bases from J, with 11 bases between. The CDR3 covers 15 residues. Germline CDR1 and CDR2: MGHRA and YSYEKL.